The rows below give T cell receptor beta chains drawn from one sample of a study of vaccination and CD4 T cells after COVID-19. Using its own MiXCR run on the PCR reads, TCRdb lists one record per CDR3 protein. The table has under 20,000 distinct CDR3 sequences, roughly 31% seen once. No antigen has been identified for these receptors. Sequencing was performed on cultured CD4+ T cells from blood. The receptors were gathered from a human donor with COVID-19. CDR3s include the opening cysteine and the closing phenylalanine or tryptophan. The D gene is left open where the match is weak. Clone size is stated in some rows and not others, as once, few, many or a class when expanded.

TRBJ1-2 TRBV6-1 - - TGTGCCAGCAGAAAGGAGGAGGGCAACTATGGCTACACCTTC CASRKEEGNYGYTF
TRBJ2-3 TRBV21-1 - - TGTGCCAGCAGCAAAGGGTCAGTAAGAACCACAGATACGCAGTATTTT CASSKGSVRTTDTQYF
TRBJ2-1 TRBV6-1 TRBD2 - TGTGCCAGCAGTGGGACTAGCGGGCCCAGCAATGAGCAGTTCTTC CASSGTSGPSNEQFF
TRBJ2-1 TRBV10-3 TRBD1 few TGTGCCATCAGGGACAGGGGGTTGGACAATGAGCAGTTCTTC CAIRDRGLDNEQFF
TRBJ2-3 TRBV20-1 - few TGCAGTGCTAGAGAGGCGGGACAGACCTTCGGTACGCAGTATTTT CSAREAGQTFGTQYF
TRBJ2-7 TRBV7-3 - - TGTGCCAGCAGTCCGCAGGGTGGTGATTACGAGCAGTACTTC CASSPQGGDYEQYF
TRBJ2-3 TRBV12-3/TRBV12-4 - few TGTGCCAGCAGTTTAGATTCCGGGGGCACAGATACGCAGTATTTT CASSLDSGGTDTQYF
TRBJ1-5 TRBV6-4 TRBD1 - TGTGCCAGCAGTGGAGACAGGGGTGAGTCCCAGCATTTT CASSGDRGESQHF
TRBJ1-2 TRBV30 TRBD1 few TGTGCCTGGACAGGGGGCGCATTTGGCTACACCTTC CAWTGGAFGYTF
TRBJ1-1 TRBV5-4 - - TGTGCCAGCAGCTTGATGAACACTGAAGCTTTCTTT CASSLMNTEAFF
TRBJ2-3 TRBV11-3 - - TGTGCCAGCAGCTTAGGTCCGGGGGATACGCAGTATTTT CASSLGPGDTQYF
TRBJ1-4 TRBV20-1 - - TGCAGTGCTAGAGAAGGGATCGCATATGAAAAACTGTTTTTT CSAREGIAYEKLFF
TRBJ1-2 TRBV7-9 - - TGTGCCAGCAGCGAAGGCACAGGTATAGCTAACTATGGCTACACCTTC CASSEGTGIANYGYTF
TRBJ1-3 TRBV6-1 - few TGTGCCAGCACCGGACAATCTGGAAACACCATATATTTT CASTGQSGNTIYF
TRBJ1-1 TRBV6-2/TRBV6-3 TRBD1 - TGTGCCAGCAGCAGGGGGGCTTACTCCACTGAAGCTTTCTTT CASSRGAYSTEAFF
TRBJ1-2 TRBV28 - - TGTGCCAGCAGTTTACCAGTGGGCTATGGCTACACCTTC CASSLPVGYGYTF
TRBJ1-2 TRBV7-9 - - TGTGCCAGCAGCTTAGCGAATTCCGGGGCTGGCTACACCTTC CASSLANSGAGYTF
TRBJ1-2 TRBV6-2/TRBV6-3 TRBD1 medium-sized TGTGCCAGCAGTTACTCTAAGGGACAGGGCTATGGCTACACCTTC CASSYSKGQGYGYTF
TRBJ1-1 TRBV9 TRBD1 - TGTGCCAGCAGCCTTCGACCCGTAAGACAGGGAAAAGCTGAAGCTTTCTTT CASSLRPVRQGKAEAFF
TRBJ1-2 TRBV20-1 - few TGCAGTGCGGGTGGCGGGGATAGAGGCTACACCTTC CSAGGGDRGYTF
TRBJ1-6 TRBV2 - few TGTGCCAGCCAAGATTGGCCAAAAGGCTCCTATAATTCACCCCTCCACTTT CASQDWPKGSYNSPLHF
TRBJ2-1 TRBV6-1 - - TGTGCCAGCAGTGAAGGGGTCCAAAGGAGTGAGCAGTTCTTC CASSEGVQRSEQFF
TRBJ2-5 TRBV7-4 - - TGTGCCAGCAGCTTAAGGGGGGGGGCCGGGGAGACCCAGTACTTC CASSLRGGAGETQYF
TRBJ1-2 TRBV30 - few TGTGCCTGGAGTGGTTTCGGCGGACGAAGCTACACCTTC CAWSGFGGRSYTF
TRBJ1-5 TRBV19 - - TGTGCCAGTCGAGGACAGTACAATCAGCCCCAGCATTTT CASRGQYNQPQHF
TRBJ1-6 TRBV15 - few TGTGCCACCAGCAGAGGTGGAGTGTCAGGCCACCTCCACTTT CATSRGGVSGHLHF
TRBJ1-3 TRBV20-1 TRBD1 - TGCAGTGCTGTGGGACAGAATGGAAACACCATATATTTT CSAVGQNGNTIYF
TRBJ2-3 TRBV7-2 TRBD2 - TGTGCCAGCAGCCCCCTTAGCGGGTTTAGCACAGATACGCAGTATTTT CASSPLSGFSTDTQYF